Listed below are T cell receptor beta chains from one sample, sequenced in a study of blood T cell repertoires in COVID-19. Some clones are missing from TCRdb's copy, which holds only in-frame ones; the method was immunoSEQ multiplex PCR. The repertoire holds 200,000 to 250,000 clones, roughly 84% seen once, with 5.5% to 7.5% in the top ten. The sequencing sample was made of PBMCs or T cells enriched from blood (not recorded which). These receptors came from a woman aged 40 to 49 who had recovered from COVID-19. Each CDR3 is given with its conserved first and last residue. The D gene is left open where the match is weak. Size is omitted from some rows. Given values are once, few, many or a class for expanded clones.

few	TRBJ2-6	TRBV2	17	.	TGTGCCAGCAGTGCAGGGCAGCCGAGCTCTGGGGCCAACGTCCTGACTTTC	CASSAGQPSSGANVLTF
.	TRBJ1-4	TRBV18	15	.	TGTGCCAGCTCACCACTTGTGGGTGCGGGTGAAAAACTGTTTTTT	CASSPLVGAGEKLFF
.	TRBJ2-1	TRBV19	14	TRBD2	TGTGCCAGTAGTCGGCGGGAGGGATACAATGAGCAGTTCTTC	CASSRREGYNEQFF
.	TRBJ1-1	TRBV29-1	12	.	TGCAGCGTTAACCGGGGGACGAAGGGGGCTTTCTTT	CSVNRGTKGAFF
.	TRBJ2-5	TRBV13	14	TRBD2	TGTGCCAGCAGCCAGACTAGCCTACAAGAGACCCAGTACTTC	CASSQTSLQETQYF
.	TRBJ2-7	TRBV7-9	16	TRBD1	TGTGCCAGCAGCTATTGGGGACGGGACAGTATCTACGAGCAGTACTTC	CASSYWGRDSIYEQYF
.	TRBJ2-5	TRBV2	12	.	TGTGCCAGCAGTGAGTCTCAAGAGACCCAGTACTTC	CASSESQETQYF
.	TRBJ1-2	TRBV27	13	.	TGTGCCAGCAGTTATGGCTTGAGGAGTGGCTACACCTTC	CASSYGLRSGYTF
.	TRBJ2-3	TRBV5-8	14	.	TGTGCCAGCAGCTTGGGGGCTAGCACAGATACGCAGTATTTT	CASSLGASTDTQYF
.	TRBJ2-1	TRBV11-3	13	.	TGTGCCAGCAGCCCGCGGGGTGCGGGGGAGCAGTTCTTC	CASSPRGAGEQFF
.	TRBJ1-4	TRBV5-1	14	.	TGCGCCAGCAGCCAGAGGGCCAATAATGAAAAACTGTTTTTT	CASSQRANNEKLFF
.	TRBJ2-3	TRBV5-1	13	TRBD1	TGCGCCAGCAGCTCGCAGGGGGCAGATACGCAGTATTTT	CASSSQGADTQYF
.	TRBJ2-7	TRBV10-3	15	.	TGTGCCATCAGTGAGTCGAGGCCACTAAAATACGAGCAGTACTTC	CAISESRPLKYEQYF
.	TRBJ1-5	TRBV2	15	.	TGTGCCAGCAGTCCGGGGTGGGGGGGCGGTCAGCCCCAGCATTTT	CASSPGWGGGQPQHF
.	TRBJ1-2	TRBV3-1/TRBV3-2	15	.	TGTGCCAGCAGCCCTAACAGGGCTTCGGGCTATGGCTACACCTTC	CASSPNRASGYGYTF
.	TRBJ1-5	TRBV9	15	.	TGTGCCAGCAGCGCTTATTCAGGGGACAATCAGCCCCAGCATTTT	CASSAYSGDNQPQHF
.	TRBJ2-1	TRBV28	17	TRBD2	TGTGCCAGCAAACCGGGACTAGCGGGAGTGTCGTACAATGAGCAGTTCTTC	CASKPGLAGVSYNEQFF
.	TRBJ1-4	TRBV14	12	.	TGTGCCAGCAGCCAAGCGGGGGAAAAACTGTTTTTT	CASSQAGEKLFF
.	TRBJ2-1	TRBV4-3	13	TRBD1	TGCGCCAGCAGCCAAGATGCAGGGGGCGAGCAGTTCTTC	CASSQDAGGEQFF
.	TRBJ2-1	TRBV7-2	15	TRBD2	TGTGCCAGCAGCTCCGGGGGGTACTTTAACAATGAGCAGTTCTTC	CASSSGGYFNNEQFF
.	TRBJ2-3	TRBV2	15	TRBD1	TGTGCCAGCAGGCGCCGGACAGGGGAAACAGATACGCAGTATTTT	CASRRRTGETDTQYF
.	TRBJ2-3	TRBV5-1	13	.	TGCGCCAGCAGCTTGGCCGGGACAGATACGCAGTATTTT	CASSLAGTDTQYF
.	TRBJ2-3	TRBV18	16	TRBD2	TGTGCCAGCTCACGTCGACTAGCGGGAGACAGAGATACGCAGTATTTT	CASSRRLAGDRDTQYF
.	TRBJ2-1	TRBV12-5	14	TRBD2	TGTGCTAGCAAGGGACTAGCGGGAAACAATGAGCAGTTCTTC	CASKGLAGNNEQFF
many	TRBJ2-1	TRBV7-2	17	TRBD2	TGTGCCAGCAGCTTAGTGATATCGACTAGCGGTAGGAATGAGCAGTTCTTC	CASSLVISTSGRNEQFF
.	TRBJ2-7	TRBV9	14	.	TGTGCCAGCAGCGTAGGCAACCCGCCAGACGAGCAGTACTTC	CASSVGNPPDEQYF
.	TRBJ2-1	TRBV5-6	18	TRBD1	TGTGCCAGCAGCCAGCGGCGAACAGGGGTGAGGTCCTACAATGAGCAGTTCTTC	CASSQRRTGVRSYNEQFF
once	TRBJ2-7	TRBV6-5	12	TRBD1	TGTGCCAGCAGCCGAGGGACAGACGAGCAGTACTTC	CASSRGTDEQYF
.	TRBJ2-2	TRBV3-1/TRBV3-2	14	.	TGTGCCAGCAGCCAAGACTCAGGAACCGGGGAGCTGTTTTTT	CASSQDSGTGELFF
.	TRBJ2-1	TRBV19	15	TRBD1	TGTGCCAGTAGTATCGGACAGGGTCCCTACAATGAGCAGTTCTTC	CASSIGQGPYNEQFF
.	TRBJ2-6	TRBV30	15	TRBD1	TGTGCCTGGCTGGACAGGGGGCTTGGGGCCAACGTCCTGACTTTC	CAWLDRGLGANVLTF
once	TRBJ2-3	TRBV29-1	17	.	TGCAGCTTTGATGGGGGTAGGGGGTGGGGAACTACAGATACGCAGTATTTT	CSFDGGRGWGTTDTQYF
.	TRBJ2-5	TRBV3-1/TRBV3-2	14	.	TGTGCCAGCAGCCAAGTTCCGGGAAGGGAGACCCAGTACTTC	CASSQVPGRETQYF
.	TRBJ1-4	TRBV28	15	TRBD1	TGTGCCAGCAGTTCCACAGGGGGCCTAAAGGAAAAACTGTTTTTT	CASSSTGGLKEKLFF
.	TRBJ1-1	TRBV7-2	14	TRBD1	TGTGCCAGCAGCCTTCAGGACAGGGAGGTGGGAGCTTTCTTT	CASSLQDREVGAFF
.	TRBJ1-4	TRBV18	11	.	TGTGCCAGCTCACGTGGCGAAAAACTGTTTTTT	CASSRGEKLFF
.	TRBJ1-2	TRBV3-1/TRBV3-2	16	.	TGTGCCAGCAGCCAAGAGGCCCTGGGGGGGAGCCATGGCTACACCTTC	CASSQEALGGSHGYTF
.	TRBJ1-5	TRBV5-1	13	.	TGCGCCAGCAGCGAGTATAGCAATCAGCCCCAGCATTTT	CASSEYSNQPQHF